This T cell receptor (beta chain) was documented in a study of T-cell reconstitution after alpha-beta-depleted transplantation in children. Regarding the study as a whole: Where some patients showed high TCRbeta diversity at day 60, it came from recipient T cells and thymic progenitors that had survived. Two months or so post-transplant, alpha-beta T cells reportedly derived from several hundred expanded graft clones. Fresh T-cell production supplied most of the T-cell counts and diversity seen one year after transplant.

The authors prepared the TCRbeta library with unique molecular identifiers. MiXCR, run by TCRdb on the PCR reads, gives a single entry per CDR3 protein. The sample shows about 490,000 distinct CDR3 sequences, 10% to 13% of them seen only once. This CDR3 contains 17 residues. V shed 7 bases and J shed 1 base, with 21 bases lying between them. CDR1 MGHDK and CDR2 SYGVNS come from the germline V gene. This clonotype showed up many times. The antigen is not known. The receptor's source is a child aged 2-15 years with inherited bone marrow failure, due to receive a stem cell transplant. The specimen comprised PBMCs, sampled before TCRalphabeta/CD19-depleted stem cell transplant. This rearrangement joins TRBV25-1 to TRBJ2-3; possibly TRBD2 for D (6 bases). In DNA, the CDR3 is TGTGCCAGCACTGGGGGGATAGCGGCCAGGGGCACAGATACGCAGTATTTT. This gives the protein CASTGGIAARGTDTQYF.